The rows below give T cell receptor beta chains drawn from one sample of a study of blood T cell repertoires in COVID-19. Some clones are missing from TCRdb's copy, which holds only in-frame ones; the method was immunoSEQ multiplex PCR. This sample carries approximately 170,000 clones, approximately 90% of them seen once, and the ten largest clones take about 4.9%. Sequencing used peripheral blood. These receptor sequences come from a man between 18 and 29 years old with COVID-19, enrolled during active disease. Each CDR3 is given with its conserved first and last residue. A D gene is named only where the DNA matches it firmly. Clone size appears in some rows only: once, few, many, or a class for an expanded clone.

J gene	D gene	clone size	V gene	CDR3 protein	CDR3 DNA
TRBJ1-4	TRBD1	NA	TRBV4-1	CASSQRTGGSNEKLLF	TGCGCCAGCAGCCAAAGGACAGGGGGTTCTAATGAAAAACTGCTTTTT
TRBJ1-4	NA	once	TRBV28	CASSPREELLTLLF	TGTGCCAGCAGTCCTCGGGAAGAGCTCCTAACACTGCTTTTT
TRBJ2-3	NA	NA	TRBV6-4	CASSSGTGHTDTQYF	TGTGCCAGCAGCTCCGGGACTGGACACACAGATACGCAGTATTTT
TRBJ1-5	NA	NA	TRBV5-1	CASSLNVGSNQPQHF	TGCGCCAGCAGCTTGAACGTCGGTAGCAATCAGCCCCAGCATTTT
TRBJ1-2	NA	NA	TRBV9	CASSEYRAGYTF	TGTGCCAGCAGCGAATACAGGGCTGGCTACACCTTC
TRBJ2-2	TRBD2	NA	TRBV19	CASRSGTSAIGYTGELFF	TGTGCCAGTAGATCCGGGACTAGCGCGATTGGGTACACCGGGGAGCTGTTTTTT
TRBJ2-2	NA	NA	TRBV28	CASNPLQDNTGELFF	TGTGCCAGCAACCCCCTGCAGGATAACACCGGGGAGCTGTTTTTT
TRBJ2-3	TRBD2	NA	TRBV27	CASSFQRDYTDTQYF	TGTGCCAGCAGTTTCCAGCGGGACTACACAGATACGCAGTATTTT
TRBJ1-5	TRBD1	NA	TRBV7-2	CASSFRQGDNQPQHF	TGTGCCAGCAGCTTCAGACAGGGGGACAATCAGCCCCAGCATTTT
TRBJ1-2	NA	NA	TRBV7-2	CASSLPDYGYTF	TGTGCCAGCAGCTTACCAGACTATGGCTACACCTTC
TRBJ1-2	TRBD1	few	TRBV7-6	CASSLGRTGGKNGYTF	TGTGCCAGCAGCTTAGGCAGGACAGGGGGGAAGAATGGCTACACCTTC
TRBJ2-7	NA	NA	TRBV28	CASNRPGDEQYF	TGTGCCAGCAATAGACCGGGAGACGAGCAGTACTTC
TRBJ2-2	NA	NA	TRBV12-5	CASGFTGQSANTGELFF	TGTGCTAGTGGTTTTACAGGACAGAGCGCGAACACCGGGGAGCTGTTTTTT
TRBJ2-5	TRBD2	NA	TRBV7-9	CASSPGGGVGQETQYF	TGTGCCAGCAGCCCTGGGGGAGGGGTGGGGCAAGAGACCCAGTACTTC
TRBJ1-2	NA	NA	TRBV4-3	CASSQDYGGRTYGYTF	TGCGCCAGCAGCCAAGATTATGGTGGCAGGACATATGGCTACACCTTC
TRBJ1-2	TRBD1	NA	TRBV2	CASSEPGQGHWGYTF	TGTGCCAGCAGTGAGCCGGGACAGGGCCACTGGGGCTACACCTTC
TRBJ2-2	NA	NA	TRBV24-1	CATSDLGVPGELFF	TGTGCCACCAGTGATTTAGGGGTTCCCGGGGAGCTGTTTTTT
TRBJ2-7	TRBD2	NA	TRBV6-5	CASRTSGRAYEQYF	TGTGCCAGCAGGACTAGCGGGAGGGCCTACGAGCAGTACTTC
TRBJ2-2	NA	NA	TRBV12-3/TRBV12-4	CASTTGGSGELFF	TGTGCCAGCACCACAGGAGGGTCCGGGGAGCTGTTTTTT
TRBJ2-7	NA	NA	TRBV28	CASSAAYEQYF	TGTGCCAGCAGCGCAGCCTACGAGCAGTACTTC
TRBJ1-5	NA	NA	TRBV19	CASSPAFVGNQPQHF	TGTGCCAGTAGCCCCGCCTTTGTAGGCAATCAGCCCCAGCATTTT
TRBJ2-1	TRBD2	NA	TRBV10-3	CAISSGLANYNEQFF	TGTGCCATCAGTTCGGGACTAGCGAACTACAATGAGCAGTTCTTC
TRBJ1-1	NA	NA	TRBV6-2/TRBV6-3	CASSLIRGERVSEAFF	TGTGCCAGCAGTCTCATCCGGGGGGAGAGGGTTTCTGAAGCTTTCTTT
TRBJ2-5	TRBD1	NA	TRBV7-9	CASSLEGTGIETQYF	TGTGCCAGCAGCTTAGAAGGGACAGGGATAGAGACCCAGTACTTC
TRBJ2-1	NA	NA	TRBV24-1	CATSEGGYHSYNEQFF	TGTGCCACCAGTGAAGGCGGGTACCACTCCTACAATGAGCAGTTCTTC
TRBJ2-1	TRBD2	NA	TRBV7-2	CASSLESGSGNEQFF	TGTGCCAGCAGCTTAGAGAGCGGGAGTGGTAATGAGCAGTTCTTC
TRBJ2-1	TRBD2	few	TRBV4-3	CASSQEGLAGYNEQFF	TGCGCCAGCAGCCAAGAAGGCCTAGCGGGGTACAATGAGCAGTTCTTC
TRBJ1-1	NA	NA	TRBV30	CAWQGMNTEAFF	TGTGCCTGGCAGGGGATGAACACTGAAGCTTTCTTT
TRBJ2-5	TRBD1	NA	TRBV30	CAWSSGQGVWETQYF	TGTGCCTGGAGCTCGGGACAGGGGGTTTGGGAGACCCAGTACTTC
TRBJ2-6	NA	once	TRBV6-2/TRBV6-3	CASSYPFDRIGANVLTF	TGTGCCAGCAGTTACCCTTTTGACAGGATTGGGGCCAACGTCCTGACTTTC
TRBJ2-7	NA	NA	TRBV6-1	CASSELQGFSYEQYF	TGTGCCAGCAGTGAACTCCAGGGATTCTCCTACGAGCAGTACTTC
TRBJ2-7	TRBD2	few	TRBV3-1/TRBV3-2	CASSQDEGLAGGTYEQYF	TGTGCCAGCAGCCAAGATGAGGGACTAGCGGGGGGGACCTACGAGCAGTACTTC
TRBJ1-2	NA	NA	TRBV13	CASSSPDRRGYGYTF	TGTGCCAGCAGCTCCCCCGACCGCCGAGGGTATGGCTACACCTTC
TRBJ1-4	NA	NA	TRBV28	CASSPLKGGGLGRLLF	TGTGCCAGCAGTCCCCTCAAGGGAGGGGGATTAGGAAGGCTGCTTTTT
TRBJ1-5	TRBD1	NA	TRBV9	CASSATGVVNQPQHF	TGTGCCAGCAGCGCCACAGGGGTCGTTAATCAGCCCCAGCATTTT
TRBJ2-7	NA	few	TRBV18	CASSPSGGTYEQYF	TGTGCCAGCTCACCATCCGGCGGAACCTACGAGCAGTACTTC
TRBJ2-1	TRBD2	few	TRBV6-5	CASSYGGGIYNEQFF	TGTGCCAGCAGTTACGGGGGAGGGATCTACAATGAGCAGTTCTTC
TRBJ2-7	NA	NA	TRBV27	CASSLRGYKQYF	TGTGCCAGCAGTTTGCGGGGATACAAGCAGTACTTC
TRBJ2-3	TRBD2	NA	TRBV13	CASTNRFRLATSTDTQYF	TGTGCCAGCACCAACCGTTTTCGACTAGCTACTAGCACAGATACGCAGTATTTT
TRBJ2-5	TRBD1	once	TRBV5-1	CASSSEDRGFETQYF	TGCGCCAGCAGCTCGGAGGACAGGGGTTTCGAGACCCAGTACTTC
TRBJ1-6	TRBD1	NA	TRBV7-3	CASSVGQDGSPLHF	TGTGCCAGCAGCGTCGGACAGGATGGATCACCCCTCCACTTT
TRBJ1-5	NA	NA	TRBV6-6	CASLRGYSNQPQHF	TGTGCCAGCCTGCGGGGTTATAGCAATCAGCCCCAGCATTTT
TRBJ1-2	NA	NA	TRBV13	CASSGRRQYGGYTF	TGTGCCAGCAGCGGGCGACGACAGTACGGCGGCTACACCTTC
TRBJ1-2	NA	once	TRBV15	CATSRDQGQGYGYTF	TGTGCCACCAGCAGAGATCAGGGGCAGGGGTATGGCTACACCTTC
TRBJ2-7	NA	NA	TRBV7-8	CASSLGQVYEQYF	TGTGCCAGCAGCTTGGGGCAGGTCTACGAGCAGTACTTC
TRBJ2-7	NA	once	TRBV9	CASSVGPSYEQYF	TGTGCCAGCAGCGTAGGGCCCTCCTACGAGCAGTACTTC
TRBJ2-7	NA	once	TRBV9	CASSGDSYEQYF	TGTGCCAGCAGCGGAGACAGCTACGAGCAGTACTTC
TRBJ2-1	TRBD2	NA	TRBV24-1	CATSDLPVRVAGAPINEQFF	TGTGCCACCAGTGATTTACCCGTGAGGGTAGCGGGAGCACCAATCAATGAGCAGTTCTTC